A selection of T cell receptor beta chains follows, all from one sample in a study of T-cell reconstitution after alpha-beta-depleted transplantation in children. MiXCR, run by TCRdb on the PCR reads, gives a single entry per CDR3 protein. The sample has 400,000 to 450,000 distinct CDR3 sequences; over 40% are singletons. Source: PBMCs, taken before TCRalphabeta/CD19-depleted stem cell transplant. These receptors were collected from a girl aged 2-9 years with aplastic anemia, due to receive a stem cell transplant. The CDR3 runs from the conserved cysteine through the conserved F or W. Fields, in order: D gene, V gene, J gene, clone size, CDR3 DNA, CDR3 protein. D genes are given only for firm matches. Only part of the rows carry a size: once, few, many, or a class if the clone is expanded.

D: TRBD1; V: TRBV5-5; J: TRBJ1-2; size: many; DNA: TGTGCCAGCAGCTTGGAGCGTAGACCAGGGGGCGAAAATGGCTACACCTTC; CDR3: CASSLERRPGGENGYTF
D: .; V: TRBV7-9; J: TRBJ2-1; size: .; DNA: TGTGCCAGCAGCTTACGATTGGAACCTGAGCAGTTCTTC; CDR3: CASSLRLEPEQFF
D: .; V: TRBV4-1; J: TRBJ2-6; size: .; DNA: TGCGCCAGCAGCCAAGGATCTGGCTCTGGGGCCAACGTCCTGACTTTC; CDR3: CASSQGSGSGANVLTF
D: TRBD2; V: TRBV5-1; J: TRBJ2-1; size: .; DNA: TGCGCCAGCAGCTTGGCCACGGCTAGCGGGAGGTCCTACAATGAGCAGTTCTTC; CDR3: CASSLATASGRSYNEQFF
D: TRBD2; V: TRBV5-5; J: TRBJ2-1; size: many; DNA: TGTGCCAGCAGTCTAGGCGGGGGAGAGGGCGATGAGCAGTTCTTC; CDR3: CASSLGGGEGDEQFF
D: .; V: TRBV15; J: TRBJ2-7; size: .; DNA: TGTGCCACCTTCTCAGGGGAGGGACCCTACGAGCAGTACTTC; CDR3: CATFSGEGPYEQYF
D: TRBD2; V: TRBV27; J: TRBJ2-1; size: .; DNA: TGTGCCAGCAGCGAGACCCCCGCGGGAGGGTACAATGAGCAGTTCTTC; CDR3: CASSETPAGGYNEQFF
D: .; V: TRBV7-9; J: TRBJ2-3; size: few; DNA: TGTGCCAGCAGCGACGCGGCTTCCAAATCCCCAGATACGCAGTATTTT; CDR3: CASSDAASKSPDTQYF
D: .; V: TRBV15; J: TRBJ2-7; size: .; DNA: TGTGCCACCAGCAGAGATGAGATGAACGAGCAGTACTTC; CDR3: CATSRDEMNEQYF
D: .; V: TRBV20-1; J: TRBJ2-3; size: many; DNA: TGCAGTGGAGGGGGCGGGAGAACAGATACGCAGTATTTT; CDR3: CSGGGGRTDTQYF
D: TRBD2; V: TRBV5-1; J: TRBJ2-1; size: .; DNA: TGCGCCAGCAGCCAGGCGACTAGCGGGGTTAGCTCCTACAATGAGCAGTTCTTC; CDR3: CASSQATSGVSSYNEQFF
D: .; V: TRBV19; J: TRBJ1-5; size: many; DNA: TGTGCCAGTAGTAACACCGCGGGTGGCAATCAGCCCCAGCATTTT; CDR3: CASSNTAGGNQPQHF
D: .; V: TRBV12-3/TRBV12-4; J: TRBJ2-6; size: .; DNA: TGTGCCAGCAGTTTACATGGAAGCCCTGGGGCCAACGTCCTGACTTTC; CDR3: CASSLHGSPGANVLTF
D: .; V: TRBV7-2; J: TRBJ1-1; size: many; DNA: TGTGCCAGCAGCGTGACCTCGAACACTGAAGCTTTCTTT; CDR3: CASSVTSNTEAFF
D: TRBD1; V: TRBV28; J: TRBJ2-7; size: once; DNA: TGTGCCAGCAGCCGGGGACAGGGAATTGCCTACGAGCAGTACTTC; CDR3: CASSRGQGIAYEQYF
D: .; V: TRBV13; J: TRBJ1-1; size: many; DNA: TGTGCCAGCAGTCCTAGGTTGGGTCAGGGGACTGAAGCTTTCTTT; CDR3: CASSPRLGQGTEAFF
D: .; V: TRBV7-2; J: TRBJ2-1; size: .; DNA: TGTGCCAGCAGCTTAGTTCGCCCCTACAATGAGCAGTTCTTC; CDR3: CASSLVRPYNEQFF
D: TRBD1; V: TRBV11-2; J: TRBJ1-1; size: few; DNA: TGTGCCAGCAGCTTGTCCCCGGGACAGGCCGAAAACACTGAAGCTTTCTTT; CDR3: CASSLSPGQAENTEAFF
D: .; V: TRBV4-1; J: TRBJ2-2; size: once; DNA: TGCGCCAGCAGCCATGAGGGAGGGGAGCTGTTTTTT; CDR3: CASSHEGGELFF
D: .; V: TRBV7-2; J: TRBJ1-1; size: .; DNA: TGTGCCAGCAGCTTAAGGAGGGGAACTGAAGCTTTCTTT; CDR3: CASSLRRGTEAFF
D: .; V: TRBV6-2/TRBV6-3; J: TRBJ2-1; size: .; DNA: TGTGCCAGCAGTTACGCGACAGGATCCTACAATGAGCAGTTCTTC; CDR3: CASSYATGSYNEQFF
D: TRBD2; V: TRBV20-1; J: TRBJ2-5; size: .; DNA: TGCAGTGCTAGGAAAGCTAGCGGACATGACCACATTCAAGAGACCCAGTACTTC; CDR3: CSARKASGHDHIQETQYF
D: .; V: TRBV5-1; J: TRBJ1-1; size: .; DNA: TGCGCCAGCAGCTTGAAGACAATTGGGAACACTGAAGCTTTCTTT; CDR3: CASSLKTIGNTEAFF